Shown below are 17 T cell receptor beta chains from a single sample sequenced in a study of shared clonotypes between healthy human individuals. Terminally differentiated effector memory CD45RA+ cells were excluded from the naive CD8 cells, which were CD45RO-negative and positively selected for CCR7. Sequenced by immunoSEQ multiplex PCR; TCRdb stores in-frame clones only, minus some. The sample consists of roughly 590,000 clones, around 95% of them appearing once. Sequencing input: naive CD8+ T cells sorted from blood. Receptors were obtained from a woman aged 25 to 39 in good health.

The CDR3, as DNA: TGTGCCAGCAGCCCGACGGTGGGAGTAGAAAAACTGTTTTTT. Its translation: CASSPTVGVEKLFF. This chain uses TRBV7-9 with TRBJ1-4; D not resolved. Germline CDR1 is SEHNR and CDR2 is FQNEAQ (reference sequence). V shed 5 bases and J shed 8 bases, with 15 bases lying between them. This CDR3 contains 14 residues.

This sequence joins TRBV7-9 and TRBJ1-4, with 8 bases lining up with TRBD1. The V segment lost 1 base and the J segment 8 bases; nucleotides outside the gene matches: 6. The CDR3 covers 15 residues. CDR1 is SEHNR, CDR2 FQNEAQ, per germline (reference sequence). CDR3 residues: CASSLGQGQEEKLFF. In DNA, the CDR3 is TGTGCCAGCAGCTTAGGGCAGGGACAGGAGGAAAAACTGTTTTTT.

The V and J genes are TRBV9 and TRBJ2-7, with 8 bases that match TRBD2. CDR3 size: 16 residues. Germline values: CDR1 SGDLS, CDR2 YYNGEE. J was trimmed by 1 base and V by 0 bases; bases with no gene match: 6. The CDR3 DNA follows: TGTGCCAGCAGCGTAGGCGGTAGCGGGATTTCCTACGAGCAGTACTTC. As protein: CASSVGGSGISYEQYF.

The J gene is TRBJ2-3, the V gene TRBV5-6, with D possibly matching TRBD2 (6 bases). Between the trimmed V and J ends, which lost 4 bases and 1 base, there was a span of 10 bases. The CDR3 totals 14 residues. In germline, CDR1 is SGHDT, CDR2 YYEEEE. The CDR3 sequence is CASSPLAGTDTQYF. The DNA of the CDR3 is TGTGCCAGCAGCCCTTTAGCGGGCACAGATACGCAGTATTTT.

This chain links TRBV5-1 with TRBJ2-3, with 7 bases that match TRBD2. Germline V lookup: CDR1 SGHRS, CDR2 YFSETQ. The CDR3 extends over 17 amino acids. V shed 0 bases, J shed 0 bases, and the junction held 7 bases outside the gene matches. The CDR3 spells CASSLGGLADSTDTQYF. The CDR3 bases are TGCGCCAGCAGCTTGGGAGGTCTAGCGGATAGCACAGATACGCAGTATTTT.

Concerning this clone itself: In the same sample, other DNA sequences code for this CDR3. The chain employs TRBV19 and TRBJ2-1, with TRBD2 matching 10 bases. V was clipped by 3 bases and J by 3 bases; unmatched bases: 2. This CDR3 is built from 15 residues. Germline V gene data show CDR1 as LNHDA and CDR2 as SQIVND (reference sequence). This CDR3 is CASSITSGVYNEQFF. The DNA of the CDR3 is TGTGCCAGTAGTATTACTAGCGGGGTCTACAATGAGCAGTTCTTC.

The V gene is TRBV5-4, the J gene TRBJ2-7; 7 bases fit TRBD1. This CDR3 spans 13 amino acids. V dropped 4 bases and J dropped 4; count of bases not matched to a gene: 5. Germline V gene sequence: CDR1 SGHNT, CDR2 YYREEE (reference sequence). The CDR3 DNA follows: TGTGCCAGCAGCCCAGGGGGTGCGTACGAGCAGTACTTC. Translation gives CASSPGGAYEQYF.

The chain uses TRBV7-9 and TRBJ2-7, with 8 nucleotides matching TRBD1. V gave up 10 bases and J gave up 3 bases; unmatched junction bases: 8. Germline-derived CDR1 and CDR2 are SEHNR and FQNEAQ (reference sequence). This CDR3 is built from 13 residues. Written as DNA, the CDR3 is TGTGCCACAACCCGGGACAGGTACTACGAGCAGTACTTC. Its protein product is CATTRDRYYEQYF.

The chain couples TRBV6-5 to TRBJ1-3; 7 positions match TRBD1. Germline V CDR1 and CDR2: MNHEY, SVGAGI. The trim removed 8 bases at V and 0 bases at J, leaving 7 bases unmatched. The CDR3 runs to 15 residues. The CDR3 DNA follows: TGTGCCAGCGGATCTACAGGGGCCTCTGGAAACACCATATATTTT. Amino acids: CASGSTGASGNTIYF.

The chain uses TRBV10-3 and TRBJ2-1; weak D call: TRBD2 (5 bases). The ends were cut back, 7 bases at V and 5 bases at J, with 18 bases in the middle. This CDR3 contains 15 residues. Germline V gives CDR1 ENHRY, CDR2 SYGVKD. The CDR3 region is CAIIPRDFTDNEQFF. CDR3 sequence (DNA): TGTGCCATCATTCCCCGGGATTTTACGGACAATGAGCAGTTCTTC.

This sequence joins TRBV19 and TRBJ1-1; D unclear. The germline gives CDR1 LNHDA, CDR2 SQIVND (reference sequence). V lost 8 bases and J lost 4, with 8 bases in between. The CDR3 covers 11 residues. CDR3 DNA sequence: TGTGCCAGTGCTTGGGCCACTGAAGCTTTCTTT. Its protein product is CASAWATEAFF.

V gene TRBV7-9 combines with J gene TRBJ2-7, with a tentative D call TRBD1 (5 bases). Germline values: CDR1 SEHNR, CDR2 FQNEAQ (reference sequence). The CDR3 extends over 15 amino acids. The V and J ends lost 3 bases and 5 bases respectively, with 17 bases between them. Here the CDR3 DNA reads TGTGCCAGCAGCTTCGGCAAAAGGGGCGATAACGAGCAGTACTTC. Translation gives CASSFGKRGDNEQYF.

J is TRBJ2-1 and V is TRBV5-1; 7 bases map to TRBD1. CDR3 size: 14 residues. The trim removed 7 bases at V and 7 bases at J, leaving 11 bases unmatched. Germline V gives CDR1 SGHRS, CDR2 YFSETQ. The CDR3 DNA sequence: TGCGCCAGCCTGAGGCAGGGGGAGTCGAATGAGCAGTTCTTC. It specifies CASLRQGESNEQFF.

The chain has TRBV2 and TRBJ1-5; the D gene is possibly TRBD1 (5 bases). Per germline, CDR1 SNHLY and CDR2 FYNNEI. The CDR3 is 14 amino acids. Trimming pared 3 bases from V and 5 bases from J, leaving 11 bases between. CDR3 sequence reads: CASSEGGFHQPQHF. In DNA form, the CDR3 reads TGTGCCAGCAGTGAGGGGGGGTTTCATCAGCCCCAGCATTTT.

V gene TRBV7-9 combines with J gene TRBJ2-7; the D gene could be TRBD1 or TRBD2 (5 bases each). Germline loops: CDR1 SEHNR, CDR2 FQNEAQ (reference sequence). V shed 4 bases and J shed 2 bases, with 15 bases lying between them. The CDR3 has 15 residues. The CDR3 DNA sequence: TGTGCCAGCAGCTACCCCGGGACGGACACCTACGAGCAGTACTTC. Its translation: CASSYPGTDTYEQYF.

This clone is a singleton in its sample. V and J are TRBV4-1 and TRBJ1-1; 7 nucleotides line up with TRBD1. The length of the CDR3 is 13 residues. V shed 4 bases and J 6 bases; nucleotides not matched to a gene: 5. Per germline, CDR1 MGHRA and CDR2 YSYEKL. The CDR3 spells CASSPTGEAEAFF. DNA of the CDR3: TGCGCCAGCAGCCCAACAGGGGAGGCTGAAGCTTTCTTT.

The DNA for the CDR3 is TGTGCCAGCAGTTGGGGTGGTGAGCGGGAGAGGGATACGCAGTATTTT. Its protein is CASSWGGERERDTQYF. The chain links TRBV6-5 to TRBJ2-3, with TRBD2 matching 8 bases. This CDR3 is built from 16 residues. Per the germline V gene, CDR1 is MNHEY and CDR2 is SVGAGI. The V segment lost 4 bases and the J segment 6 bases; nucleotides outside the gene matches: 12.